What follows describes a single T cell receptor (beta chain). Its antigen is currently unknown. The junction differs from germline at one of its ends, possibly a read error. This record comes from a study of a mutant IDH1 vaccine in newly diagnosed glioma. Time point of the sample: week 35, safety follow-up. In every dose of vaccine, 300 ug of mutant IDH1 20-mer peptide was given alongside topical imiquimod. New IDH1-mutant, ATRX-lost WHO grade 3 or 4 astrocytomas occurred in donors. Clones were read by immunoSEQ multiplex PCR, and TCRdb kept only the in-frame ones, dropping some. Of approximately 31,000 clones detected, around 80% appear once; the ten largest clones hold over 6%. This CDR3 has 13 residues. CDR1 is SNHLY and CDR2 is FYNNEI in the germline V gene.

The sample consisted of PBMCs, taken from a glioma patient whose treatment included an IDH1 peptide vaccine. The chain carries TRBV2 and TRBJ1-5; D is undetermined. This TCR came from a woman aged 18-35 years with glioma. The CDR3 nucleotides read TGTGCCAGCATTGAACTAAGCAATCAGCCCCAGCATTTT. Translating it yields CASIELSNQPQHF.